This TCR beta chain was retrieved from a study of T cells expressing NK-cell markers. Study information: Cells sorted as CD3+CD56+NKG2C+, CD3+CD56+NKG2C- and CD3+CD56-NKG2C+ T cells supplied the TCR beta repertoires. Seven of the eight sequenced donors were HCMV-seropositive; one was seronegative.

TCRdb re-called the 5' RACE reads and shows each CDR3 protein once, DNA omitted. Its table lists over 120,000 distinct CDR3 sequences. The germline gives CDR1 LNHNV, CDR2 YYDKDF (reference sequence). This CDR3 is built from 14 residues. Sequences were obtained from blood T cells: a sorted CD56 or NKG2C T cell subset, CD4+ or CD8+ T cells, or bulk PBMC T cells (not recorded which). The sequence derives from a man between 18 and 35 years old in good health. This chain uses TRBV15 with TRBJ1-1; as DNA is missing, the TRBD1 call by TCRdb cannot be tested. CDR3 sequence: CATSPWGENTEAFF.